This T cell receptor (beta chain) was sequenced in a study of blood T cell repertoires in COVID-19. This CDR3 has 15 residues. The V end was cut by 1 base, the J end by 2 bases, with 10 bases between. The germline CDR1 and CDR2 sequences are LNHNV and YYDKDF (reference sequence). Method: immunoSEQ multiplex PCR; TCRdb's copy keeps in-frame clones and lacks some. The sample consists of a few hundred thousand clones, 70% to 90% of them appearing once. This receptor was identified in a man younger than 35 with active or convalescent COVID-19. V gene TRBV15 combines with J gene TRBJ2-3; no definite D call. The material sequenced was peripheral blood. CDR3 coding DNA: TGTGCCACCAGCAGAGGGGCTCAAACCACAGATACGCAGTATTTT. Protein product: CATSRGAQTTDTQYF.